This T cell receptor beta chain emerged from a study of blood T cells in healthy people across ages. The sample holds many counts of this clonotype. CDR1 is SNHLY, CDR2 FYNNEI, per germline. This CDR3 is built from 14 residues. Trimming removed 7 bases at V and 0 bases at J, with 11 bases between. Sample-barcoded 5' priming and a J-beta primer mix drove a second PCR of roughly 6 to 12 cycles. MiXCR, applied by TCRdb to the 5' RACE reads, yields one record per CDR3 protein. The sample records about 620,000 distinct CDR3 sequences, 45% to 60% being singletons. The sequenced material came from blood. The rearrangement links TRBV2 to TRBJ2-3; TRBD2 might be the D (5 bases). The receptor comes from a woman aged 80 or older in good health. The CDR3 loop is CASKDSHSTDTQYF. CDR3 sequence (DNA): TGTGCCAGCAAGGACTCTCATAGCACAGATACGCAGTATTTT.